This T cell receptor (beta chain) was identified in a study of shared clonotypes between healthy human individuals. The overall study: The cohort had two women and a few men, ages 18 to 49. Researchers assigned three CD4 naive, three CD4 memory, two CD8 naive and one CD8 memory plate to each donor.

General study points: It was observed that roughly 4.8% of naive CD4 clonotypes were shared across a handful of donors.

Note on this clone: No antigen is known for it. The sample holds other DNA sequences that translate to the same CDR3.

TCRdb keeps only in-frame clones here, not all; method: immunoSEQ multiplex PCR. The sample holds under 600,000 clones; 95% to 98% are singletons and the top ten take around 0.057%. Specimen: naive CD4+ T cells sorted from blood. Subset in this sample: CD45RA+ positively selected. This clonotype was sampled from a young woman in good health.

Written as DNA, the CDR3 is TGTGCCAGCAGCTCGGGACTAGCGGGAGTTAATGAGCAGTTCTTC. This encodes CASSSGLAGVNEQFF. The rearrangement joins TRBV11-2 to TRBJ2-1, with TRBD2 matching over 14 bases. The CDR3 is made up of 15 amino acids. J was trimmed by 7 bases and V by 4 bases; bases with no gene match: 3. Germline loops: CDR1 SGHAT, CDR2 FQNNGV.